Below, 11 T cell receptor beta chains from the same sample are listed, as sequenced in a study of cytomegalovirus exposure and HLA in healthy donors. Clones were read by immunoSEQ multiplex PCR, and TCRdb kept only the in-frame ones, dropping some. The sample contains tens of thousands of clones, about 94% of which appear only once. The sequenced material came from PBMCs. These receptors were obtained from a man aged 18 to 30 in good health and CMV-seropositive.

The rearrangement joins TRBV28 to TRBJ2-4; TRBD1 matches at 7 bases. Looked up from germline, CDR1 is MDHEN and CDR2 is SYDVKM. V was pared by 4 bases and J by 5 bases, with 5 bases of the junction left unmatched. This CDR3 has 14 amino acids. CDR3 protein: CASSSRGRENIQYF. The CDR3 DNA is TGTGCCAGCAGTTCTAGGGGGCGCGAAAACATTCAGTACTTC.

The V call is TRBV4-1, the J call TRBJ1-5; unclear D gene. There are 17 residues in the CDR3. CDR1 and CDR2 (germline): MGHRA, YSYEKL. The V gene lost 0 bases and the J gene lost 5 bases, with 17 bases spanning the gap. The CDR3 DNA is TGCGCCAGCAGCCAAGAATTCGCCGGCAGACTTTATCAGCCCCAGCATTTT. Protein sequence: CASSQEFAGRLYQPQHF.

The CDR3 is CASSYLDRENSPLHF. CDR3 DNA: TGTGCCAGCAGTTACCTTGACAGGGAAAATTCACCCCTCCACTTT. The gene calls are TRBV6-6 and TRBJ1-6; 7 positions agree with TRBD1. Trimming took 2 bases from V and 7 from J; bases not matched to a gene: 5. Germline V lookup: CDR1 MNHNY, CDR2 SVGAGI (reference sequence). The CDR3 covers 15 residues.

The V call is TRBV7-9, the J call TRBJ2-7; no clear D. The V gene's germline CDR1 is SEHNR and CDR2 FQNEAQ (reference sequence). The CDR3 extends over 11 amino acids. V was cut by 5 bases and J by 2 bases, with 4 bases left in between. In DNA, the CDR3 is TGTGCCAGCAGCATTACCTACGAGCAGTACTTC. It codes for CASSITYEQYF.

V is TRBV4-3 and J is TRBJ1-1; 11 nucleotides match TRBD1. The CDR3 is made up of 15 amino acids. The V and J ends lost 3 bases and 3 bases, in that order; junction bases with no gene match: 3. Germline V lookup: CDR1 LGHNA, CDR2 YSLEER. The CDR3 region is CASSHAGQGDTEAFF. The CDR3 region has the DNA TGCGCCAGCAGCCACGCGGGACAGGGGGACACTGAAGCTTTCTTT.

The count of this clone is one. V usage is TRBV27 and J usage is TRBJ2-7; 7 bases line up with TRBD2. CDR1 is MNHEY and CDR2 is SMNVEV in the germline V gene (reference sequence). The CDR3 contains 14 residues. With V trimmed by 6 bases and J by 3 bases, 8 bases remained unmatched. CDR3 sequence reads: CASRISGGFYEQYF. CDR3 DNA: TGTGCCAGCAGGATATCCGGGGGGTTCTACGAGCAGTACTTC.

This clone was counted a single time. V is TRBV4-1 and J is TRBJ2-3, with 10 bases matching TRBD2. The CDR3 runs 18 residues. V gave up 0 bases and J gave up 1 base; unmatched junction bases: 7. The V gene's germline CDR1 is MGHRA and CDR2 YSYEKL. The DNA of the CDR3 is TGCGCCAGCAGCCAAGACCCTAGCGGGAGCTGGGGCACAGATACGCAGTATTTT. Translated: CASSQDPSGSWGTDTQYF.

Written as DNA, the CDR3 is TGCAGCGTTGAAGCCCTAGCGGGGGATAAAGAGACCCAGTACTTC. It is translated as CSVEALAGDKETQYF. The rearrangement uses TRBV29-1 and TRBJ2-5; 10 bases map to TRBD2. Germline loops: CDR1 SQVTM, CDR2 ANQGSEA. This CDR3 is 15 amino acids long. After removal of 1 base from V and 3 bases from J, the junction contained 5 bases not matched to a gene.

The chain employs TRBV19 and TRBJ1-5, with 9 bases that match TRBD1. The CDR3 has 15 amino acids. V gave up 4 bases and J gave up 4 bases; unmatched junction bases: 5. Germline CDR1 and CDR2: LNHDA and SQIVND (reference sequence). As DNA, the CDR3 is TGTGCCAGTAGTAGGGACAGGGCGTGGAATCAGCCCCAGCATTTT. Residues: CASSRDRAWNQPQHF.

The V gene is TRBV11-2, the J gene TRBJ2-7; D ambiguous. The CDR3 has 14 amino acids. Germline lookup yields CDR1 SGHAT and CDR2 FQNNGV. The V gene lost 2 bases and the J gene lost 5 bases, with 13 bases spanning the gap. The CDR3 here is CASSLSPTSDEQYF. Here the CDR3 DNA reads TGTGCCAGCAGCTTATCCCCCACGAGCGACGAGCAGTACTTC. The whole variable domain, remainder taken from reference TRBV11-2 and TRBJ2-7, is EAGVAQSPRYKIIEKRQSVAFWCNPISGHATLYWYQQILGQGPKLLIQFQNNGVVDDSQLPKDRFSAERLKGVDSTLKIQPAKLEDSAVYLCASSLSPTSDEQYFGPGTRLTVT.

V is TRBV27 and J is TRBJ2-3, with TRBD2 matching 15 bases. V trimming: 1 base; J trimming: 2 bases; junction bases outside the gene matches: 10. This CDR3 is 20 amino acids long. The germline gives CDR1 MNHEY, CDR2 SMNVEV (reference sequence). CDR3 protein: CASSLYGLAGGGIHTDTQYF. As DNA, the CDR3 is TGTGCCAGCAGTTTATACGGACTAGCGGGAGGGGGTATCCACACAGATACGCAGTATTTT.